Listed here are 10 T cell receptor beta chains from one sample, sequenced in a study of blood T cell repertoires in COVID-19. Assay used: immunoSEQ multiplex PCR; TCRdb lists only in-frame clones, some missing. The table records some 280,000 clones, about 85% of them present only once. The sample taken for sequencing was peripheral blood. The receptors come from a woman aged 50 to 65 with active or convalescent COVID-19.

The chain combines TRBV2 with TRBJ2-1, with TRBD2 matching 13 bases. The CDR3 sequence is 14 residues long. After removal of 6 bases from V and 11 bases from J, the junction contained 7 bases not matched to a gene. Germline assignment: CDR1 SNHLY and CDR2 FYNNEI. The CDR3 here is CASSLTSGRPQQFF. The CDR3, as DNA: TGTGCCAGCAGCCTGACTAGCGGGAGGCCACAGCAGTTCTTC.

The gene calls are TRBV5-8 and TRBJ2-1; maybe TRBD2 (6 bases). CDR3 length: 14 amino acids. V was clipped by 2 bases and J by 7 bases, with 13 bases between them. Germline V gene sequence: CDR1 SGHTS, CDR2 YDEGEE. CDR3 sequence (DNA): TGTGCCAGCAGCTTCGACGCGGGATTAAATGAGCAGTTCTTC. It encodes CASSFDAGLNEQFF.

This clone was seen only once. The chain couples TRBV5-1 to TRBJ1-4, with unresolved D. The CDR3 is 14 residues long. Deletions cut 0 bases from V and 8 bases from J, with 11 bases between. Germline V gene sequence: CDR1 SGHRS, CDR2 YFSETQ. CDR3 protein: CASSLGRPGEKLFF. The CDR3 DNA sequence: TGCGCCAGCAGCTTGGGCAGACCAGGAGAAAAACTGTTTTTT.

This clone was found once. This sequence joins TRBV7-2 and TRBJ2-7, with 8 bases fitting TRBD1. The CDR3 runs 14 residues. Germline V lookup: CDR1 SGHTA, CDR2 FQGNSA. V lost 7 bases, J lost 3 bases, and 8 bases stayed unmatched. CDR3 sequence reads: CASTFGQGNYEQYF. Written as DNA, the CDR3 is TGTGCCAGCACCTTTGGACAGGGAAACTACGAGCAGTACTTC.

The rearrangement links TRBV24-1 to TRBJ2-1, with TRBD2 as a possible D gene (7 bases). The CDR3 loop spans 15 amino acids. V was shortened by 3 bases and J by 8 bases, with 16 bases between the two germline ends. Per germline, CDR1 KGHDR and CDR2 SFDVKD. This CDR3 reads CATSDPSRGGDEQFF. The CDR3, as DNA: TGTGCCACCAGTGATCCCTCTAGGGGGGGTGATGAGCAGTTCTTC.

The genes are TRBV5-4 and TRBJ1-3; 7 nucleotides align to TRBD1. The germline CDR1 and CDR2 sequences are SGHNT and YYREEE (reference sequence). The CDR3 is 16 residues long. Losses at the gene ends were 3 bases for V and 7 bases for J; bases not matched to a gene: 13. The CDR3: CASSSKTTGPSNTIYF. The DNA of the CDR3 is TGTGCCAGCAGCTCCAAGACGACAGGGCCATCGAACACCATATATTTT.

The chain employs TRBV4-1 and TRBJ2-1, with 12 bases identical to TRBD2. CDR1 is MGHRA and CDR2 is YSYEKL in the germline V gene. CDR3 length: 15 amino acids. The V gene end was trimmed by 2 bases and the J gene end by 10 bases; junction bases not matched to a gene: 6. The CDR3 reads CASSQRTSGRLEQFF. DNA for the CDR3: TGCGCCAGCAGCCAACGCACTAGCGGGAGGTTGGAGCAGTTCTTC.

The genes are TRBV30 and TRBJ1-4, with TRBD1 matching over 11 bases. V lost 1 base, J lost 0 bases, and 7 bases stayed unmatched. This CDR3 is built from 18 residues. Per germline, CDR1 GTSNPN and CDR2 SVGIG (reference sequence). The CDR3 region is CAWSGGQGGHATNEKLFF. The CDR3 DNA reads as TGTGCCTGGAGTGGGGGACAGGGGGGGCACGCAACTAATGAAAAACTGTTTTTT.

This clone came up many times. This sequence joins TRBV30 and TRBJ1-2; the D gene is possibly TRBD1 (6 bases). CDR1 is GTSNPN, CDR2 SVGIG, per germline (reference sequence). The CDR3 is made up of 13 amino acids. Trimming removed 4 bases from V and 2 bases from J, with 11 bases in between. CDR3 DNA sequence: TGTGCCTGGATCCATCAGGGGAACTATGGCTACACCTTC. Its translation: CAWIHQGNYGYTF.

The rearrangement joins TRBV19 to TRBJ2-3; TRBD2 might be the D (6 bases). V dropped 3 bases and J dropped 2 bases, with 15 bases sitting between them. The CDR3 extends over 16 amino acids. CDR1 LNHDA and CDR2 SQIVND come from the germline V gene (reference sequence). The CDR3 is CASSIKATSHTDTQYF. The CDR3 bases are TGTGCCAGTAGTATTAAGGCTACTAGCCACACAGATACGCAGTATTTT. The full variable domain, with the rest looked up from reference TRBV19 and TRBJ2-3, is DGGITQSPKYLFRKEGQNVTLSCEQNLNHDAMYWYRQDPGQGLRLIYYSQIVNDFQKGDIAEGYSVSREKKESFPLTVTSAQKNPTAFYLCASSIKATSHTDTQYFGPGTRLTVL.